This T cell receptor beta chain was recovered during a study of early T cells in non-severe SARS-CoV-2 infection. This clonotype was detected many times. Each single cDNA molecule received a unique molecular identifier. TCRdb recomputed calls from the 5' RACE reads with MiXCR, one row per CDR3 protein. The sample holds 40,000 or so distinct CDR3 sequences, roughly 11% seen once. The CDR3 has 13 amino acids. CDR1 is SGDLS, CDR2 YYNGEE, per germline. V was pared by 0 bases and J by 9 bases, with 13 bases between. Sequences were obtained from whole blood. This chain links TRBV9 with TRBJ2-7; tentatively, D is TRBD2 (5 bases). The TCR originated in an adult who was a healthcare worker with PCR-confirmed SARS-CoV-2 infection or an uninfected control (not recorded which). The CDR3 sequence: CASSVGEWARQYF. CDR3 in DNA: TGTGCCAGCAGCGTAGGGGAGTGGGCGAGGCAGTACTTC.